The rows below give T cell receptor beta chains drawn from one sample of a study of blood T cell repertoires in COVID-19. Data came from immunoSEQ multiplex PCR; TCRdb stores just in-frame clones and leaves some out. The profile shows roughly 60,000 clones, 80% to 90% of them singletons. The sequenced sample was peripheral blood. All receptors come from an elderly man with acute or convalescent COVID-19. Each CDR3 is given with its conserved first and last residue. D genes are given only for firm matches. Expanded clones are given a class, and other clones once, few, many or no size at all.

D gene	clone size	V gene	J gene	CDR3 DNA	CDR3 protein
TRBD1	once	TRBV7-8	TRBJ1-5	TGTGCCAGCAGCCTAACGAGACAGGGGAATCAGCCCCAGCATTTT	CASSLTRQGNQPQHF
-	-	TRBV6-2/TRBV6-3	TRBJ2-7	TGTGCCAGCAGTTACTCGCACGAGCGGTACTTC	CASSYSHERYF
-	-	TRBV18	TRBJ1-1	TGTGCCAGCTCGACAGCCATGAACACTGAAGCTTTCTTT	CASSTAMNTEAFF
TRBD1	-	TRBV11-2	TRBJ2-1	TGTGCCAGCAGCTTGGGGGGACAGGGGAGCTCCTACAATGAGCAGTTCTTC	CASSLGGQGSSYNEQFF
TRBD1	-	TRBV6-5	TRBJ1-5	TGTGCCAGCAGCGTTGACAGGGGCCCCAATCAGCCCCAGCATTTT	CASSVDRGPNQPQHF
-	-	TRBV6-1	TRBJ2-7	TGTGCCAGCAGTGAAAACAGTTACTACGAGCAGTACTTC	CASSENSYYEQYF
TRBD2	-	TRBV5-4	TRBJ2-2	TGTGCCAGCACCATCGGCGGGGGGGCTAGCGGCTACACCGGGGAGCTGTTTTTT	CASTIGGGASGYTGELFF
TRBD1	-	TRBV5-1	TRBJ2-3	TGCGCCAGCAGCCGGGACAGTGGGACAGATACGCAGTATTTT	CASSRDSGTDTQYF
-	-	TRBV28	TRBJ1-2	TGTGCCAGCAGTTTACAGGGGAGGGGTGGCTACACCTTC	CASSLQGRGGYTF
-	-	TRBV11-3	TRBJ1-4	TGTGCCAGCAGCTTACGACGGGGAACTAATGAAAAACTGTTTTTT	CASSLRRGTNEKLFF
TRBD2	-	TRBV7-2	TRBJ2-5	TGTGCCAGCAGCGTTTTGGGGGGGGATCAAGAGACCCAGTACTTC	CASSVLGGDQETQYF
TRBD2	-	TRBV19	TRBJ2-1	TGTGCCAGTCTTCCCGTTTCGGGGGGAGCCAATGAGCAGTTCTTC	CASLPVSGGANEQFF
-	-	TRBV14	TRBJ2-2	TGTGCCAGCAGCCAAGAGTTAGCTCTCGCGAACACCGGGGAGCTGTTTTTT	CASSQELALANTGELFF
-	-	TRBV7-8	TRBJ1-1	TGTGCCAGCAGCTTAGCCAGGAAAAACACTGAAGCTTTCTTT	CASSLARKNTEAFF
-	-	TRBV25-1	TRBJ1-2	TGTGCCAGCAGTGGCCTTGGGCAGGGGATTGGCTACACCTTC	CASSGLGQGIGYTF
TRBD1	-	TRBV5-1	TRBJ1-1	TGCGCCAGCAGCTCCCGGGGACAGGGGGAACTCTCCAACACTGAAGCTTTCTTT	CASSSRGQGELSNTEAFF
-	-	TRBV18	TRBJ1-4	TGTGCCAGCTCACCAGGGGCAGGGGCTCCTAATGAAAAACTGTTTTTT	CASSPGAGAPNEKLFF
-	once	TRBV6-6	TRBJ1-5	TGTGCCAGCGGTACACGCTCGAGGGGGGGGAATCAGCCCCAGCATTTT	CASGTRSRGGNQPQHF
-	-	TRBV19	TRBJ1-5	TGTGCCAGTAGTATAGACAGTTGGAGCAATCAGCCCCAGCATTTT	CASSIDSWSNQPQHF
-	-	TRBV13	TRBJ2-7	TGTGCCAGCAGCCCGCGGGACAGAGGCTCCTACGAGCAGTACTTC	CASSPRDRGSYEQYF
-	-	TRBV28	TRBJ1-6	TGTGCCAGCAGTTTACCGCCCAGCGGGATTTCACCCCTCCACTTT	CASSLPPSGISPLHF
-	-	TRBV29-1	TRBJ1-1	TGCAGCGAGAGATGGACAGCGAACACTGAAGCTTTCTTT	CSERWTANTEAFF
-	once	TRBV7-8	TRBJ2-1	TGTGCCAGCAGCTTAGATCTTACAGGGTTGAATGAGCAGTTCTTC	CASSLDLTGLNEQFF
-	-	TRBV2	TRBJ1-3	TGTGCCAGCAGTGAATCCAACAGGGGAAACACCATATATTTT	CASSESNRGNTIYF
-	-	TRBV2	TRBJ2-1	TGTGCCAGCAGTCCGCAGAATGAGCAGTTCTTC	CASSPQNEQFF
-	-	TRBV30	TRBJ2-2	TGTGCCTGGAGTACTAGACGGAAATCCGGGGAGCTGTTTTTT	CAWSTRRKSGELFF
-	-	TRBV18	TRBJ1-1	TGTGCCAGCTCACAAGTGGCAGGAAAGTCTGAAGCTTTCTTT	CASSQVAGKSEAFF
TRBD1	-	TRBV7-3	TRBJ1-2	TGTGCCAGTACCCTTAACCCCGGGACAGCCTATGGCTACACCTTC	CASTLNPGTAYGYTF
TRBD2	-	TRBV19	TRBJ2-3	TGTGCCAGTAGTGTGGGACTAGTAGGGGGTGCAGATACGCAGTATTTT	CASSVGLVGGADTQYF
TRBD1	-	TRBV5-1	TRBJ2-5	TGCGCCAGCAGCGAGGGACAGGGAGGCGGTGAGACCCAGTACTTC	CASSEGQGGGETQYF
-	-	TRBV19	TRBJ2-6	TGTGCCAGTAGTATATCCCCTTCCTCTGGGGCCAACGTCCTGACTTTC	CASSISPSSGANVLTF
TRBD1	-	TRBV18	TRBJ2-7	TGTGCCAGCTCACGGGGGACAGGGTTAAACGAGCAGTACTTC	CASSRGTGLNEQYF
-	-	TRBV5-1	TRBJ2-7	TGCGCCAGCAGCCGCGACGGGGTGTACGAGCAGTACTTC	CASSRDGVYEQYF
TRBD1	few	TRBV18	TRBJ1-6	TGTGCCAGCTCACAGGGACAGGGGGCGAATAATTCACCCCTCCACTTT	CASSQGQGANNSPLHF
-	few	TRBV7-8	TRBJ2-6	TGTGCCAGCAGCCCAGGGGGGACGAGAGTGAGGTCTGGGGCCAACGTCCTGACTTTC	CASSPGGTRVRSGANVLTF
-	-	TRBV10-3	TRBJ1-2	TGTGCCATCAAGGCGGGGGCGGAAGGAGGCTACACCTTC	CAIKAGAEGGYTF
TRBD1	-	TRBV10-2	TRBJ1-6	TGCGCCAGCAGGGTAGACAGGGCCGTTTCACCCCTCCACTTT	CASRVDRAVSPLHF
TRBD2	-	TRBV2	TRBJ2-1	TGTGCCAGTGGACTAGCGGGGGGCGAAAATGAGCAGTTCTTC	CASGLAGGENEQFF
-	-	TRBV11-2	TRBJ2-1	TGTGCCAGCAGCTTATTCGGGGGTGAGCAGTTCTTC	CASSLFGGEQFF
TRBD2	-	TRBV3-1/TRBV3-2	TRBJ2-1	TGTGCCAGCAGCCAAGAACGCGCTGTGACTAGCGGGGGAGACAATGAGCAGTTCTTC	CASSQERAVTSGGDNEQFF
-	-	TRBV7-9	TRBJ1-3	TGTGCCAGCAGCTTAGATAACTCTGGAAACACCATATATTTT	CASSLDNSGNTIYF
-	-	TRBV10-1	TRBJ1-2	TGCGCCAGCAGTTCAGACAGGCTGTACTATGGCTACACCTTC	CASSSDRLYYGYTF
-	-	TRBV14	TRBJ1-1	TGTGCCAGCAGCGCCAGACTGGATTCGAACACTGAAGCTTTCTTT	CASSARLDSNTEAFF
-	-	TRBV5-8	TRBJ1-6	TGTGCCAGCAGCGTGGGACACGCCGATTCACCCCTCCACTTT	CASSVGHADSPLHF
TRBD1	-	TRBV27	TRBJ1-2	TGTGCCAGCAGCCGGGACAGGGGGAACTATGGCTACACCTTC	CASSRDRGNYGYTF
-	-	TRBV18	TRBJ1-5	TGTGCCAGCTCACCAAACGGCGGAAGCAATCAGCCCCAGCATTTT	CASSPNGGSNQPQHF
-	once	TRBV30	TRBJ1-5	TGTGCCTGGAGTCAGTCAGGGGTGAATCAGCCCCAGCATTTT	CAWSQSGVNQPQHF
-	-	TRBV4-1	TRBJ1-1	TGCGCCAGCAGCCTTGAACAGGGCCTTGAAGCTTTCTTT	CASSLEQGLEAFF
TRBD1	once	TRBV10-3	TRBJ2-7	TGTGCCATCATTACCGGGACAGGGGGCTACGAGCAGTACTTC	CAIITGTGGYEQYF
-	-	TRBV2	TRBJ1-5	TGTGCCAGCAGTGAAAACCTCAGGGGTCAGCCCCAGCATTTT	CASSENLRGQPQHF
-	-	TRBV19	TRBJ1-1	TGTGCCAGTAGTTTCCAGCTGAGGACTGAAGCTTTCTTT	CASSFQLRTEAFF
TRBD1	-	TRBV5-1	TRBJ2-2	TGCGCCAGCAGCTTACAAGACAGGGTCGGGGAGCTGTTTTTT	CASSLQDRVGELFF
-	-	TRBV18	TRBJ2-7	TGTGCCAGCTCATCGGACAGCTCGGTCACCTACGAGCAGTACTTC	CASSSDSSVTYEQYF
-	-	TRBV6-5	TRBJ2-5	TGTGCCAGCAGGATCGCTCCCCTCCAGGAGACCCAGTACTTC	CASRIAPLQETQYF
-	-	TRBV6-6	TRBJ1-1	TGTGCCAGCAGTTACGTAGGACAGTTGAACACTGAAGCTTTCTTT	CASSYVGQLNTEAFF